The clone carrying this TCR beta chain showed up just a few times. Generated by immunoSEQ multiplex PCR, the TCRdb table keeps only in-frame clones and is missing some. The sample contains approximately 9,100 clones, about 91% of which appear only once. The data originate from a study of control samples from healthy donors and cancer patients. After removal of 3 bases from V and 3 bases from J, the junction contained 9 bases not matched to a gene. Looked up from germline, CDR1 is LGHNA and CDR2 is YSLEER. This CDR3 is built from 16 residues. The source is a man aged 60 to 75 with colorectal cancer. Sequences were obtained from PBMCs. The chain joins TRBV4-3 to TRBJ2-7; the match to TRBD1 covers 9 bases. The CDR3 loop is CASSQGPGQGFYEQYF. CDR3 sequence (DNA): TGCGCCAGCAGCCAGGGGCCGGGACAGGGTTTCTACGAGCAGTACTTC.